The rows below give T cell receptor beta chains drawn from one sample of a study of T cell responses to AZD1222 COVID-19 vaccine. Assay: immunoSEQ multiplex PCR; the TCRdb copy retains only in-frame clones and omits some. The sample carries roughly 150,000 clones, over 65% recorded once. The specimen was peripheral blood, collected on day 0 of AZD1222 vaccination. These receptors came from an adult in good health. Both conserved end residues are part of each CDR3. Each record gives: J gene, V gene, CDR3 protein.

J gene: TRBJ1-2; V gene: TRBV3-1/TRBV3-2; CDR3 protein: CASSPRKGHGYTF
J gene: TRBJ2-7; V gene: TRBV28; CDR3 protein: CASSTPGTGAYEQYF
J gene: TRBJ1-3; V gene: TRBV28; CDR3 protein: CASSGMTPPGTGGGNTIYF
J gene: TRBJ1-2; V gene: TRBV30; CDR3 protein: CACPRTNTLTYHGYTF
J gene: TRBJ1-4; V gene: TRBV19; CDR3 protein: CASSHRPGTGPVLEKLFF
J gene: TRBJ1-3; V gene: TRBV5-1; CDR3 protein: CASSLNSNSGNTIYF
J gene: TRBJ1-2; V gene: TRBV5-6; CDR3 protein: CASSSRRYGYTF
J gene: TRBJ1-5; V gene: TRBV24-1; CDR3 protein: CATSASGGGREPQHF
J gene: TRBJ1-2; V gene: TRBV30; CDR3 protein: CAWSVTGYGYTF
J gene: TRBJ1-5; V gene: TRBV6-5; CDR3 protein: CASTGTSRNQPQHF
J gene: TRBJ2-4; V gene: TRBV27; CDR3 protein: CASSLSGLAGVKNIQYF
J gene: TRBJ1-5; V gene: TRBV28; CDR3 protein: CASSLLQGSQPQHF
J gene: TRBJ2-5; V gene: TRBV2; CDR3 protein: CASSGGIQETQYF
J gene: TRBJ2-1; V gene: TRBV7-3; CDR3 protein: CASSLSRDPDNEQFF
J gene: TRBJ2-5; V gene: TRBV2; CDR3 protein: CASSGESGEGETQYF
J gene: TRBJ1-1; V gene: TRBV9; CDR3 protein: CASTQGPGLNTEAFF
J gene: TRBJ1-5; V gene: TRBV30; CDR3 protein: CAWSVTGRGNQPQHF
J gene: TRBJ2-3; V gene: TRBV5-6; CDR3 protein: CASSYKDTQYF
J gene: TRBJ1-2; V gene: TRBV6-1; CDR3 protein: CASSEDQSGLYGYTF
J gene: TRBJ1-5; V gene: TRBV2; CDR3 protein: CASKEPGIGQPQHF
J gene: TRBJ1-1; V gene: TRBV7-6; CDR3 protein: CASSLGSVLNTEAFF
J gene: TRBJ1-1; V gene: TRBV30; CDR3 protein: CAWEREVNTEAFF
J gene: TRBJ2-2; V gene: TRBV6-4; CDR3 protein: CASSDGVGELFF
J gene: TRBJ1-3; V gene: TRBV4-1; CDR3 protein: CASSQDPGDSGNTIYF
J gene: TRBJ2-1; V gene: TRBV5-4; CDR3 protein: CASRTGTNRNNEQFF
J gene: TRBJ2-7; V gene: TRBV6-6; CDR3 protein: CASSPTTGGGGEQYF
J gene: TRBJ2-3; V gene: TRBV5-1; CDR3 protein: CASSQLAGRTDTQYF
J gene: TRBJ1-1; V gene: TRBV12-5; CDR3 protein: CASGLGGVRQAFF
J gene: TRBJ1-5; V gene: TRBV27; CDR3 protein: CASSPGGVSNQPQHF
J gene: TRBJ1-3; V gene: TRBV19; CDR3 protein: CASRVDRGATGNTIYF
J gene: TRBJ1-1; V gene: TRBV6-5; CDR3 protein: CASRGPLYTEAFF
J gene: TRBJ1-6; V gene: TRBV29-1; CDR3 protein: CSVMGQGDSPLHF
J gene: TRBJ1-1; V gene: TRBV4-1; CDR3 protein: CASATDGLEAFF
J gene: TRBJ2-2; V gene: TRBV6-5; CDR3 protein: CASSYSGRSGTGELFF
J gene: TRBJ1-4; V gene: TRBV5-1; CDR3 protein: CASSPGGEKLFF
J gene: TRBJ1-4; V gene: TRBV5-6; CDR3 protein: CASSVRTGVVEKLFF
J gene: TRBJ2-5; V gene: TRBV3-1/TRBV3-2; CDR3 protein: CASSLIGVETQYF
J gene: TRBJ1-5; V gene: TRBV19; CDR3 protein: CASSMLKGDRYRPQHF
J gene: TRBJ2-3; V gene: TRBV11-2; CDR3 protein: CASSTSGGLLDTQYF
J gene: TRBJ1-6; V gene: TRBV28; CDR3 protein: CASSLTTSYNSPLHF
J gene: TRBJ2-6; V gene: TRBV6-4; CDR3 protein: CASSEGGSGANVLTF
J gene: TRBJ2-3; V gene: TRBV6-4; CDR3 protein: CASSVSGTDTQYF
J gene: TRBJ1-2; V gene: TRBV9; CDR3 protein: CASSVDLERGGYTF
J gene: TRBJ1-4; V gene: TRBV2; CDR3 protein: CASSEVHTTNEKLFF
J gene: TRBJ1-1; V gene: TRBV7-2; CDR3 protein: CASSLGQGLGATEAFF
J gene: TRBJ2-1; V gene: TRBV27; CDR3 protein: CASAGGSPTYNEQFF
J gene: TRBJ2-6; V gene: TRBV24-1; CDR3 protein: CATSDPDRAGANVLTF
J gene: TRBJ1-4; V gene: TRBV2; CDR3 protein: CASSEDRRSPSGGEKLFF
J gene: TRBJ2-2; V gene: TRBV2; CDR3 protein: CASSKDAVRPGELFF
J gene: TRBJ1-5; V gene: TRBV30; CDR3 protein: CAWSYPTSNQPQHF
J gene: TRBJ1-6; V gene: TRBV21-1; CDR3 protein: CASSKGKGTGNSPLHF
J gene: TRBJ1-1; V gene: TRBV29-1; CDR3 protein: CSASGGGKTEAFF
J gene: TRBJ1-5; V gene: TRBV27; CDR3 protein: CASSPAGQQPQHF
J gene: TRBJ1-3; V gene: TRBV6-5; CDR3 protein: CASRSGTGTGNTIYF
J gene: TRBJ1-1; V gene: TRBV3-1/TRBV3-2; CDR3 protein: CASSQRPTEAFF
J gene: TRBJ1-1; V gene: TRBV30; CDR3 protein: CAWDGGQVRSEAFF
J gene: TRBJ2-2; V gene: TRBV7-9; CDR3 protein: CASSSRVAGELFF
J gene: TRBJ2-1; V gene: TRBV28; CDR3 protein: CASTSREGSAYNEQFF
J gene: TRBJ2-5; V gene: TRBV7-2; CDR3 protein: CASSLSGASGETQYF